The clone carrying this T cell receptor (beta chain) was recorded a few times. Its antigen remains unidentified. The sample is drawn from a study of beta chain features in type 1 diabetes. Isolated RNA was reverse transcribed in full, so expressed TCRB transcripts were sequenced. Produced via immunoSEQ multiplex PCR; TCRdb's table is partial and in-frame only. Among about 160,000 clones listed, 7% to 9.5% were seen once. The CDR3 totals 13 residues. Trimming shortened V by 1 base and J by 5 bases, and 7 bases separated the two germline ends. Germline-derived CDR1 and CDR2 are SGHTA and FQGNSA. Study conclusions and caveats: Shorter TCRB CDR3s, moderately but significantly so, were found in Type 1 diabetes patients in all four CD4+ subsets.

This chain uses TRBV7-2 with TRBJ2-3, with D perhaps TRBD2 (5 bases). The receptor comes from a young woman with type 1 diabetes. Source material: central memory CD4+ T cells from blood. The CDR3 is CASSLGAGDTQYF. CDR3 sequence (DNA): TGTGCCAGCAGCTTAGGGGCGGGAGATACGCAGTATTTT.